The TCR beta chain described here comes from a study of regulatory T cells in long-lasting Graves disease. Both iRepertoire HTBI primers and Arm-PCR of CDR3 regions were used to build the TCR beta libraries. TCRdb ran MiXCR on the multiplex PCR reads and lists one entry per CDR3 protein. The sample consists of 530,000 or so distinct CDR3 sequences, approximately 13% of them appearing once. The CDR3 spans 14 residues. The germline V and J ends were trimmed by 6 bases and 5 bases, with 16 bases remaining between them. Germline-derived CDR1 and CDR2 are MRHNA and SNTAGT. Time point of the sample: newly diagnosed GD, antithyroid drugs for less than 3 months. The authors made the TCR library using RNA they extracted from PBMCs. The table lists this clonotype with a few counts. This sample was also put to use in a study of T cells in Graves' hyperthyroidism and ophthalmopathy. This second study says: The TCR CDR3 was amplified in a first-round RT-PCR using the HTBI primer set.

The chain recombines TRBV6-4 with TRBJ2-5; no clear D. This sequence was found in a man aged 25-45 years with Graves disease. The source was peripheral blood mononuclear cells (PBMCs), collected at new diagnosis, from a patient treated with antithyroid drugs. The CDR3 here is CASSVAQIRETQYF. CDR3 nucleotide sequence: TGTGCCAGCAGCGTTGCCCAAATTAGGGAGACCCAGTACTTC.